The 29 T cell receptor beta chains listed next were all sequenced from one sample in a study of T cells in Graves' hyperthyroidism and ophthalmopathy. TCR beta CDR3 sequences were amplified from RNA transcripts. The study used the HTBI primer set for a first-round RT-PCR of the TCR CDR3. TCRdb reanalysed the multiplex PCR reads using MiXCR and keeps one entry per CDR3 protein. The data show 490,000 or so distinct CDR3 sequences, with approximately 20% seen just once and about 50% held by the top ten. Sequencing was done on a sample of blood. These receptors came from a man aged 40-55 years with Graves' ophthalmopathy.

V gene TRBV7-9 combines with J gene TRBJ1-6, with a possible D match to TRBD1 (5 bases). Deletions cut 2 bases from V and 10 bases from J, with 15 bases between. Germline V gene lookup returns CDR1 SEHNR and CDR2 FQNEAQ (reference sequence). The CDR3 contains 15 residues. The CDR3 DNA follows: TGTGCCAGCAGCTTAAACTCGCAGGGTCAATCACCCCTCCACTTT. It translates to CASSLNSQGQSPLHF. Variable domain in full (rest from reference TRBV7-9 and TRBJ1-6): DTGVSQNPRHKITKRGQNVTFRCDPISEHNRLYWYRQTLGQGPEFLTYFQNEAQLEKSRLLSDRFSAERPKGSFSTLEIQRTEQGDSAMYLCASSLNSQGQSPLHFGNGTRLTVT.

This clonotype was detected only a few times. J is TRBJ2-1 and V is TRBV6-2 or TRBV6-3; 13 bases match TRBD2. Trimming at V came to 5 bases and at J to 7 bases, leaving 20 bases not matched to a gene. The germline V gene has CDR1 MNHEY and CDR2 SVGEGT. This CDR3 is built from 20 residues. CDR3 sequence reads: CASSTPVGTPGLAGRNEQFF. DNA of the CDR3: TGTGCCAGCAGTACCCCCGTGGGCACTCCGGGACTAGCGGGAAGGAATGAGCAGTTCTTC.

The rearrangement joins TRBV30 to TRBJ2-5, with 7 bases that match TRBD1. V shed 0 bases, J shed 3 bases, and the junction held 7 bases outside the gene matches. The CDR3 runs 15 residues. CDR1 GTSNPN and CDR2 SVGIG come from the germline V gene (reference sequence). CDR3 in amino acids: CAWSVAIGTEETQYF. The CDR3 DNA reads TGTGCCTGGAGTGTCGCAATTGGGACAGAAGAGACCCAGTACTTC.

This clonotype has ten or more counts. CDR3 loop: CASSAGDAKNEQFF. In DNA, the CDR3 is TGCGCCAGCAGCGCGGGGGATGCCAAGAATGAGCAGTTCTTC. The V and J genes are TRBV5-1 and TRBJ2-1, with 7 bases that match TRBD2. The J segment lost 7 bases and the V segment lost 4 bases, leaving 8 bases of the junction unmatched. Germline loops: CDR1 SGHRS, CDR2 YFSETQ. CDR3 size: 14 residues.

The chain is built from TRBV6-2 or TRBV6-3 and TRBJ2-4; maybe TRBD2 (7 bases). This CDR3 is built from 16 residues. Germline lookup yields CDR1 MNHEY and CDR2 SVGEGT. Deletions cut 7 bases from V and 0 bases from J, with 16 bases between. CDR3 residues: CASTQGRGRAKNIQYF. The CDR3 nucleotides read TGTGCCAGCACCCAGGGGAGGGGGAGAGCCAAAAACATTCAGTACTTC.

Here the CDR3 DNA reads TGTGCCAGCAGTCTTCTGACCCAGGAAACTGAAGCTTTCTTT. Translation: CASSLLTQETEAFF. V is TRBV28 and J is TRBJ1-1; D unclear. With 5 bases removed from V and 5 bases from J, the gap between germline ends came to 15 bases. The CDR3 runs 14 residues. Germline values: CDR1 MDHEN, CDR2 SYDVKM. Full variable domain (outside the CDR3, taken from reference TRBV28 and TRBJ1-1): DVKVTQSSRYLVKRTGEKVFLECVQDMDHENMFWYRQDPGLGLRLIYFSYDVKMKEKGDIPEGYSVSREKKERFSLILESASTNQTSMYLCASSLLTQETEAFFGQGTRLTVV.

V and J are TRBV5-4 and TRBJ1-2; D is possibly TRBD1 (5 bases). The CDR3 is 14 residues long. Germline CDR1 and CDR2: SGHNT and YYREEE (reference sequence). V was clipped by 4 bases and J by 2 bases, with 12 bases between them. The CDR3 sequence: CASSGRDANYGYTF. The CDR3 region has the DNA TGTGCCAGCAGCGGCCGGGACGCCAACTATGGCTACACCTTC.

The chain joins TRBV6-1 to TRBJ1-5, with D perhaps TRBD1 (5 bases). The V and J ends lost 10 bases and 1 base respectively, with 11 bases between them. The CDR3 has 13 residues. Looked up from germline, CDR1 is MNHNS and CDR2 is SASEGT. As DNA, the CDR3 is TGTGCCACCCTCGGGGGGAGCAATCAGCCCCAGCATTTT. This gives the protein CATLGGSNQPQHF.

In its sample, this clonotype was seen a few times. V is TRBV3-1 and J is TRBJ2-3; TRBD2 matches at 13 bases. Germline trimming cut 1 base from V and 0 bases from J; bases unmatched to any gene: 1. This CDR3 is built from 17 residues. Germline V gene data show CDR1 as LGHDT and CDR2 as YNNKEL (reference sequence). CDR3 coding DNA: TGTGCCAGCAGCCAAGGGACTAGCGGGGGAAGCACAGATACGCAGTATTTT. It encodes CASSQGTSGGSTDTQYF.

V usage is TRBV27 and J usage is TRBJ2-6, with TRBD1 matching 7 bases. V lost 3 bases to trimming and J lost 1 base; unmatched junction nucleotides: 6. The CDR3 spans 17 residues. CDR1 and CDR2 (germline): MNHEY, SMNVEV (reference sequence). The CDR3 DNA reads as TGTGCCAGCAGTTTGGGACAGAGGGGGTCTGGGGCCAACGTCCTGACTTTC. It codes for CASSLGQRGSGANVLTF. Filled out from reference TRBV27 and TRBJ2-6, the complete variable domain reads EAQVTQNPRYLITVTGKKLTVTCSQNMNHEYMSWYRQDPGLGLRQIYYSMNVEVTDKGDVPEGYKVSRKEKRNFPLILESPSPNQTSLYFCASSLGQRGSGANVLTFGAGSRLTVL.

This chain links TRBV29-1 with TRBJ2-7, with 7 bases that match TRBD1. Per the germline V gene, CDR1 is SQVTM and CDR2 is ANQGSEA. This CDR3 contains 11 residues. V shed 2 bases and J 7 bases; nucleotides not matched to a gene: 2. The CDR3 DNA is TGCAGCGTTGAAACGGACAGGGAGCAGTACTTC. Encoded protein: CSVETDREQYF.

The V call is TRBV27, the J call TRBJ2-7; 8 bases map to TRBD1. Germline-derived CDR1 and CDR2 are MNHEY and SMNVEV (reference sequence). The V gene end was trimmed by 6 bases and the J gene end by 1 base; junction bases not matched to a gene: 5. The CDR3 loop spans 14 amino acids. CDR3 protein: CASSQGARSYEQYF. The CDR3 coding sequence is TGTGCCAGCAGCCAGGGGGCGCGATCCTACGAGCAGTACTTC.

The sample holds many counts of this clonotype. V gene TRBV20-1 combines with J gene TRBJ2-5; D tentatively reads TRBD1 or TRBD2 (5 bases each). V was shortened by 4 bases and J by 7 bases, with 13 bases between the two germline ends. The CDR3 extends over 12 amino acids. Germline V lookup: CDR1 DFQATT, CDR2 SNEGSKA (reference sequence). The CDR3 region is CSAKGPGGTQYF. CDR3 in DNA: TGCAGTGCTAAGGGCCCTGGGGGGACCCAGTACTTC.

The chain links TRBV20-1 to TRBJ1-4, with D unresolved. Germline CDR1 reads DFQATT; CDR2 reads SNEGSKA (reference sequence). The CDR3 is 13 residues long. V was pared by 3 bases and J by 13 bases, with 18 bases between. The CDR3 region is CSASGPSNPGLFF. The CDR3 nucleotides are TGCAGTGCTAGCGGGCCTTCTAACCCAGGACTGTTTTTT.

The V and J genes are TRBV20-1 and TRBJ2-7, with D uncertain. This CDR3 contains 12 residues. The V gene's germline CDR1 is DFQATT and CDR2 SNEGSKA (reference sequence). Trimming removed 5 bases from V and 4 bases from J, with 12 bases in between. CDR3 DNA sequence: TGCAGTGCTCCTGGGCCTTTTTACGAGCAGTACTTC. It yields the protein CSAPGPFYEQYF.

This clonotype was counted at least ten times. The chain uses TRBV18 and TRBJ1-1; 10 nucleotides agree with TRBD1. The length of the CDR3 is 15 residues. The germline V gene encodes CDR1 KGHSH and CDR2 LQKENI. J lost 3 bases, V lost 6 bases, and 7 bases had no gene match. CDR3 in amino acids: CASSRYGTGDTEAFF. CDR3 DNA sequence: TGTGCCAGCTCGCGGTATGGGACAGGGGACACTGAAGCTTTCTTT.

This chain uses TRBV9 with TRBJ2-3; D is tentatively TRBD1 or TRBD2 (5 bases each). Deletions cut 2 bases from V and 2 bases from J, with 12 bases between. The CDR3 has 15 amino acids. CDR1 is SGDLS, CDR2 YYNGEE, per germline. CDR3 in DNA: TGTGCCAGCAGCGTCGGGCAGGGAGACACAGATACGCAGTATTTT. Encoded protein: CASSVGQGDTDTQYF. The variable domain in full, completed from reference TRBV9 and TRBJ2-3, reads DSGVTQTPKHLITATGQRVTLRCSPRSGDLSVYWYQQSLDQGLQFLIQYYNGEERAKGNILERFSAQQFPDLHSELNLSSLELGDSALYFCASSVGQGDTDTQYFGPGTRLTVL.

There are a few counts of this clonotype. The chain carries TRBV5-1 and TRBJ2-7; D might be TRBD2 (6 bases). Trimming pared 6 bases from V and 0 bases from J, leaving 19 bases between. The CDR3 runs to 16 residues. CDR1 and CDR2 from the germline V gene are SGHRS and YFSETQ. CDR3: CASTPLGRGSSYEQYF. Written as DNA, the CDR3 is TGCGCCAGCACCCCATTGGGGCGGGGAAGCTCCTACGAGCAGTACTTC.

This clonotype has a handful of counts. J is TRBJ1-1 and V is TRBV5-1; tentatively, D is TRBD1 (5 bases). V lost 1 base, J lost 8 bases, and 12 bases lay in between. CDR3 size: 13 residues. Germline V gene data show CDR1 as SGHRS and CDR2 as YFSETQ. The CDR3 DNA reads as TGCGCCAGCAGCTTGTCAGGGCCACGAGAAGCTTTCTTT. It codes for CASSLSGPREAFF.

V and J are TRBV4-2 and TRBJ1-3; D is unclear. The germline V gene has CDR1 LGHNA and CDR2 YNFKEQ. Trimming shortened V by 0 bases and J by 0 bases, and 9 bases separated the two germline ends. The CDR3 sequence is 16 residues long. The CDR3 sequence: CASSQDSPFSGNTIYF. For the CDR3, the DNA is TGTGCCAGCAGCCAAGACAGTCCTTTCTCTGGAAACACCATATATTTT.

The sample holds a few counts of this clonotype. The genes are TRBV20-1 and TRBJ1-2; D is unresolved. Trimming stripped 0 bases from V and 2 bases from J, with 4 bases between. In germline, CDR1 is DFQATT, CDR2 SNEGSKA (reference sequence). CDR3 length equals 12 residues. The CDR3 DNA is TGCAGTGCTAGAGAGCAAAACTATGGCTACACCTTC. Amino acid sequence: CSAREQNYGYTF.

Many counts were recorded for this clonotype. The V gene is TRBV18, the J gene TRBJ2-1, with D perhaps matching TRBD2 (7 bases). V lost 3 bases to trimming and J lost 6 bases, with 12 bases between them. The CDR3 covers 14 residues. Per the germline V gene, CDR1 is KGHSH and CDR2 is LQKENI. This CDR3 is CASSPRGGGNEQFF. The CDR3 DNA reads as TGTGCCAGCTCACCCCGGGGAGGGGGCAATGAGCAGTTCTTC.

This clonotype was picked up many times. V and J are TRBV20-1 and TRBJ2-5; TRBD2 matches 9 bases. The CDR3 sequence is 13 residues long. The V gene end was trimmed by 2 bases and the J gene end by 3 bases; junction bases not matched to a gene: 1. From germline, CDR1 is DFQATT and CDR2 SNEGSKA (reference sequence). CDR3 sequence (DNA): TGCAGTGCTAGACTAGCGGGAAAAGAGACCCAGTACTTC. Translation: CSARLAGKETQYF.

This clonotype was counted many times. The chain employs TRBV7-9 and TRBJ2-5, with D possibly matching TRBD2 (5 bases). Germline CDR1 SEHNR, CDR2 FQNEAQ (reference sequence). CDR3 size: 13 residues. V was clipped by 1 base and J by 3 bases, with 6 bases between them. CDR3 amino acids: CASSLEEEETQYF. CDR3 bases: TGTGCCAGCAGCTTAGAGGAGGAAGAGACCCAGTACTTC.

This clonotype was seen only a few times. This rearrangement joins TRBV6-1 to TRBJ2-2; D is possibly TRBD2 (6 bases). The CDR3 runs to 16 residues. CDR1 MNHNS and CDR2 SASEGT come from the germline V gene. Trimming cost V 7 bases and J 3 bases, with 18 bases left between them. Here the CDR3 reads CASKGAGGDHTGELFF. In DNA, the CDR3 is TGTGCCAGCAAAGGGGCCGGGGGTGATCACACCGGGGAGCTGTTTTTT.

This clonotype was recorded at least ten times. The chain carries TRBV7-9 and TRBJ2-1; 9 nucleotides agree with TRBD1. This CDR3 is 16 amino acids long. V lost 5 bases, J lost 4 bases, and 9 bases stayed unmatched. CDR1 SEHNR and CDR2 FQNEAQ come from the germline V gene (reference sequence). The CDR3 nucleotides read TGTGCCAGCAGCGAACCGGGACAGGGAGATTACAATGAGCAGTTCTTC. Protein product: CASSEPGQGDYNEQFF.

The V call is TRBV12-3 or TRBV12-4, the J call TRBJ1-1; no clear D gene. V was trimmed by 2 bases and J by 0 bases, leaving 7 bases between them. The CDR3 covers 14 residues. The CDR3, as DNA: TGTGCCAGCAGTTTAAGAGTCATGAACACTGAAGCTTTCTTT. Amino acids: CASSLRVMNTEAFF.

The J gene is TRBJ1-1, the V gene TRBV12-3 or TRBV12-4; maybe TRBD1 (5 bases). V lost 4 bases and J lost 10, with 19 bases in between. The CDR3 is made up of 14 amino acids. The CDR3 nucleotides are TGTGCCAGCAGTTCACGTAACAGCGGACAAACAGCTTTCTTT. Its protein is CASSSRNSGQTAFF.

The chain recombines TRBV5-1 with TRBJ1-5; a possible D gene is TRBD1 (5 bases). V was shortened by 4 bases and J by 6 bases, with 11 bases between the two germline ends. This CDR3 is built from 13 residues. Per the germline V gene, CDR1 is SGHRS and CDR2 is YFSETQ. The CDR3 protein is CASSDGTGQPQHF. The CDR3 DNA reads as TGCGCCAGCAGCGACGGGACGGGTCAGCCCCAGCATTTT.